This entry lists 21 T cell receptor beta chains sequenced from one sample in a study of tumor-infiltrating lymphocytes in primary liver carcinoma. A constant-region primer primed TCR beta cDNA synthesis from about 0.55 ug of total RNA. Each TCR beta library was derived from three nested multiplex PCR rounds that employed slightly modified ARM-PCR. TRBV1-TRBV30 forward primers and a C-beta reverse primer were used in the first two PCR rounds, which each ran for 9 to 10 cycles. TCRdb reprocessed the multiplex PCR reads with MiXCR, giving one entry per CDR3 protein. The sample consists of roughly 22,000 distinct CDR3 sequences, more than 70% of them appearing once. Between 20 and 30 mg of unsorted bulk tissue served as the source from which RNA and DNA were co-extracted. Sample: liver tumor tissue from sampling region 2. This sample's subset: tumor region T2, inferior pole. These receptors were taken from a woman in her thirties with primary liver carcinoma and hepatitis B virus infection.

The rearrangement links TRBV12-3 or TRBV12-4 to TRBJ2-3; D call uncertain. The CDR3 runs to 15 residues. Trimming cost V 3 bases and J 6 bases, with 16 bases left between them. The chain's CDR3 is CASSFPTPITDTQYF. CDR3 DNA: TGTGCCAGCAGTTTTCCCACTCCTATCACGGATACGCAGTATTTT.

With regard to this clonotype: The CDR3 does not end in the conserved phenylalanine or tryptophan, so this is likely a read error. The chain combines TRBV11-2 with TRBJ2-2, with no clear D. The germline V gene has CDR1 SGHAT and CDR2 FQNNGV. This CDR3 is built from 16 residues. The CDR3: CDSSPDPQSNTGELFY. In DNA form, the CDR3 reads TGTGACAGCAGCCCCGATCCCCAATCGAACACCGGGGAGCTGTTTTAT.

For this clonotype: At one end, the junction sequence differs from germline, possibly due to a read error. V and J are TRBV11-3 and TRBJ2-1; tentative D call: TRBD2 (6 bases). Germline CDR1 is SGHNT and CDR2 is YENEEA. The CDR3 covers 16 residues. CDR3 bases: TGTGCCGGCAGCTTCCTAGCGAATATATCCTACAACGAGCATTTCTTC. This codes for CAGSFLANISYNEHFF. Together with reference TRBV11-3 and TRBJ2-1, the CDR3 gives the full variable domain: EAGVVQSPRYKIIEKKQPVAFWCNPISGHNTLYWYLQNLGQGPELLIRYENEEAVDDSQLPKDRFSAERLKGVDSTLKIQPAELGDSAVYLCAGSFLANISYNEHFFGPGTRLTVL.

With respect to this clonotype: Its ends do not fully match the called genes, so a read error is possible. V is TRBV13 and J is TRBJ2-1; D not resolved. The CDR3 spans 15 residues. The germline CDR1 and CDR2 sequences are PRHDT and FYEKMQ (reference sequence). CDR3 DNA: TGTGCAAGCAGCTTCGAGCTGAGCCCCTACAATGAGCAGTTCTTC. Translated, it gives CASSFELSPYNEQFF. Combining the CDR3 with reference TRBV13 and TRBJ2-1 gives the whole variable domain AAGVIQSPRHLIKEKRETATLKCYPIPRHDTVYWYQQGPGQDPQFLISFYEKMQSDKGSIPDRFSAQQFSDYHSELNMSSLELGDSALYFCASSFELSPYNEQFFGPGTRLTVL.

Of note for this clonotype: The CDR3 carries no conserved terminal phenylalanine or tryptophan, so it likely arises from a read error. The rearrangement uses TRBV6-5 and TRBJ2-2; D gene uncertain. The CDR3 covers 13 residues. CDR1 is MNHEY, CDR2 SVGAGI, per germline. The CDR3 bases are TGTACCAGCAGGCAGGTACGGACCGGGGAGCTGTTTTAT. This gives the protein CTSRQVRTGELFY.

In the case of this clonotype: A single base separates this from a much larger clone, so it may be a read error. This chain connects TRBV4-3 to TRBJ2-7; no definite D call. Germline lookup yields CDR1 LGHNA and CDR2 YSLEER. This CDR3 has 14 residues. V shed 6 bases and J shed 5 bases, with 17 bases lying between them. CDR3 in DNA: TGCGCCAGCAGTCACACTACCCTTTTCAACGAGCAGTACTTC. This gives the protein CASSHTTLFNEQYF.

The rearrangement uses TRBV5-1 and TRBJ2-3; TRBD2 agrees at 11 bases. Losses at the gene ends were 4 bases for V and 4 bases for J; bases not matched to a gene: 8. This CDR3 has 16 amino acids. Germline CDR1 reads SGHRS; CDR2 reads YFSETQ. The CDR3 coding sequence is TGCGCCAGCAGCCCATCGCTAGCGGGAGGAGCAGATACGCAGTATTTT. Its translation: CASSPSLAGGADTQYF. Variable domain in full (rest from reference TRBV5-1 and TRBJ2-3): KAGVTQTPRYLIKTRGQQVTLSCSPISGHRSVSWYQQTPGQGLQFLFEYFSETQRNKGNFPGRFSGRQFSNSRSEMNVSTLELGDSALYLCASSPSLAGGADTQYFGPGTRLTVL.

V is TRBV11-2 and J is TRBJ2-3; D gene uncertain. The V and J ends lost 1 base and 3 bases respectively, with 5 bases between them. Germline lookup yields CDR1 SGHAT and CDR2 FQNNGV. This CDR3 is built from 13 residues. CDR3 sequence reads: CASSLAYTDTQYF. The CDR3 nucleotides read TGTGCCAGCAGCTTAGCTTATACAGATACGCAGTATTTT. The full variable domain, its missing parts supplied by reference TRBV11-2 and TRBJ2-3, is EAGVAQSPRYKIIEKRQSVAFWCNPISGHATLYWYQQILGQGPKLLIQFQNNGVVDDSQLPKDRFSAERLKGVDSTLKIQPAKLEDSAVYLCASSLAYTDTQYFGPGTRLTVL.

Regarding this clonotype: An end of the junction does not agree with germline; a read error may underlie this. The rearrangement joins TRBV6-5 to TRBJ1-1, with D perhaps matching TRBD1 (6 bases). This CDR3 comprises 16 residues. Germline V gene data show CDR1 as MNHEY and CDR2 as SVGAGI. The CDR3 loop reads CDSSYGGSGRGTEAIF. As DNA, the CDR3 is TGTGACAGCAGTTACGGGGGCAGCGGAAGAGGGACTGAAGCTATCTTT.

The table lists this clonotype with many counts. The CDR3 loop is CATGGGWGGSSYNEQFF. The CDR3, as DNA: TGTGCCACCGGTGGGGGTTGGGGGGGGAGCTCCTACAATGAGCAGTTCTTC. The rearrangement uses TRBV24-1 and TRBJ2-1, with 7 bases matching TRBD2. V lost 9 bases, J lost 0 bases, and 13 bases stayed unmatched. Germline values: CDR1 KGHDR, CDR2 SFDVKD. The CDR3 extends over 17 amino acids.

This clonotype was observed at least ten times. CDR3 loop: CASSYRSTKETQYF. The CDR3 DNA follows: TGTGCCAGCAGTTACCGTAGTACGAAAGAGACCCAGTACTTC. V usage is TRBV6-5 and J usage is TRBJ2-5; D not certain. The germline CDR1 and CDR2 sequences are MNHEY and SVGAGI. The length of the CDR3 is 14 residues. Trimming removed 2 bases from V and 3 bases from J, with 10 bases in between.

As to this clonotype: One end of the junction is discordant with germline, which a read error may explain. The chain couples TRBV28 to TRBJ1-1; TRBD1 matches 7 bases. Germline V gives CDR1 MDHEN, CDR2 SYDVKM. The CDR3 is 14 residues long. The CDR3 coding sequence is TGTGCCATCAGTTTATTACAGGGGAACACTGAAACTTTCTTT. Translation: CAISLLQGNTETFF.

Concerning this clonotype: It is likely a read error, because the conserved phenylalanine at the end of the CDR3 is missing. The CDR3 loop is CASSIGARSYIEQFI. The CDR3 coding sequence is TGTGCCAGCAGCATCGGGGCCCGCTCCTACATTGAGCAGTTCATC. The chain uses TRBV11-3 and TRBJ2-1; D assignment may be TRBD1 or TRBD2 (5 bases each). The CDR3 contains 15 residues. The germline gives CDR1 SGHNT, CDR2 YENEEA.

The rearrangement links TRBV7-9 to TRBJ2-7; D not resolved. The CDR3 totals 11 residues. Germline loops: CDR1 SEHNR, CDR2 FQNEAQ (reference sequence). The germline V and J ends were trimmed by 6 bases and 5 bases, with 8 bases remaining between them. The CDR3 DNA sequence: TGTGCCAGCAGTTTATGGAACGAGCAGTACTTC. Amino acid sequence: CASSLWNEQYF.

The gene calls are TRBV11-2 and TRBJ2-5; perhaps TRBD1 as D (5 bases). Germline CDR1 is SGHAT and CDR2 is FQNNGV. The CDR3 is 15 amino acids. The CDR3 spells CTCSFLTTAAETQYF. The CDR3 bases are TGTACCTGCAGTTTTTTGACGACAGCCGCTGAGACCCAGTACTTC.

About this clonotype: The germline gene is not matched at one end of the junction; a read error may be the cause. The chain carries TRBV4-2 and TRBJ2-7, with 10 positions matching TRBD1. The CDR3 length is 18 residues. Germline loops: CDR1 LGHNA, CDR2 YNFKEQ. The CDR3 DNA reads as TGTGCAAGCAGCCAGGAACACCTAGGACAGGGGGGACAGCGCGAGCGGTACTTC. The encoded protein is CASSQEHLGQGGQRERYF.

In regard to this clonotype: Possible read error: a much larger clone is one base away. Given the absence of the conserved phenylalanine or tryptophan at the CDR3 end, a read error is likely. The V gene is TRBV6-1, the J gene TRBJ2-1, with 8 bases fitting TRBD2. Per the germline V gene, CDR1 is MNHNS and CDR2 is SASEGT. Trimming at V came to 5 bases and at J to 4 bases, leaving 7 bases not matched to a gene. The CDR3 runs 15 residues. CDR3 DNA sequence: TGTGCCAGCAGTAAATTGGCTAGCGGGTACAATGAGCAGTTCCTC. It yields the protein CASSKLASGYNEQFL.

Regarding this clonotype: The junction and the germline gene differ at one end; a read error may be behind it. The chain employs TRBV19 and TRBJ2-2; D gene uncertain. This CDR3 is built from 12 residues. The V gene's germline CDR1 is LNHDA and CDR2 SQIVND (reference sequence). CDR3 nucleotides: TGTGCCAGTCGTATTTGGGCCGGGGAGCTGTTTTTT. It translates to CASRIWAGELFF.

Only a few counts were recorded for this clonotype. The chain couples TRBV5-4 to TRBJ1-5; D gene ambiguous. Germline loops: CDR1 SGHNT, CDR2 YYREEE (reference sequence). V was pared by 5 bases and J by 7 bases, with 16 bases between. This CDR3 comprises 14 residues. CDR3 nucleotide sequence: TGTGCCAGCAGGGTCGGGATCTTACACCAGCCCCAGCATTTT. Protein sequence: CASRVGILHQPQHF.

A remark on this clonotype: The germline gene is not matched at one end of the junction; a read error may be the cause. The chain couples TRBV6-5 to TRBJ2-2; 8 nucleotides match TRBD1. Germline loops: CDR1 MNHEY, CDR2 SVGAGI. The CDR3 is 15 amino acids. The CDR3 bases are TGTGCCAGCATTCCGCGGACAGGGTTTACCGGGGAGATGTTTTTT. It yields the protein CASIPRTGFTGEMFF.

The sample holds many counts of this clonotype. The chain is built from TRBV4-1 and TRBJ2-7; D is tentatively TRBD1 or TRBD2 (5 bases each). The CDR3 loop spans 14 amino acids. V was cut by 6 bases and J by 0 bases, with 12 bases left in between. The germline CDR1 and CDR2 sequences are MGHRA and YSYEKL. The CDR3 DNA is TGCGCCAGCAGACCGGGGCCGAGCTCCTACGAGCAGTACTTC. Its protein product is CASRPGPSSYEQYF.